This TCR beta chain is from a study of CD8+CD57+ T cells in acquired aplastic anemia. TCR beta VDJ and CDR3 profiling used genomic DNA as template. From the reads, TCRdb called clonotypes with MiXCR, one entry per CDR3 protein. The sample lists 150,000 to 180,000 distinct CDR3 sequences, 40% to 65% occurring once. The sequenced patients had an expansion of CD8+CD57+ cells seen by flow cytometry. Untreated patients provided the blood samples, with no therapy given before sampling. The sample holds many counts of this clonotype. The sequenced sample was sorted CD4+, CD8+, or CD8+CD57+ T cells (not recorded which) from PBMCs. This clonotype originated in a human donor with aplastic anemia.

The CDR3 here is CASTPLMNTEAFF. As DNA, the CDR3 is TGTGCCAGCACGCCACTCATGAACACTGAAGCTTTCTTT. The chain employs TRBV2 and TRBJ1-1; D remains ambiguous. The CDR3 runs to 13 residues. Germline CDR1 reads SNHLY; CDR2 reads FYNNEI. V gave up 7 bases and J gave up 0 bases, with 9 bases separating them.